A selection of T cell receptor beta chains follows, all from one sample in a study of blood T cell repertoires in COVID-19. Using immunoSEQ multiplex PCR, the repertoire was profiled, and TCRdb retains in-frame clones only, with some absent. The sample shows 50,000 to 65,000 clones, approximately 85% of them seen only once. Sequencing was performed on peripheral blood. These TCRs come from a human donor in a cohort sampled during active COVID-19. Both conserved end residues are part of each CDR3. A D gene is named only where the DNA matches it firmly. Clone size is stated in some rows and not others, as once, few, many or a class when expanded.

v_gene: TRBV6-5; j_gene: TRBJ2-5; d_gene: .; abundance: .; CDR3nt: TGTGCCAGCGCCCGGCTGCAGGGGCAAGAGACCCAGTACTTC; CDR3aa: CASARLQGQETQYF
v_gene: TRBV12-3/TRBV12-4; j_gene: TRBJ1-4; d_gene: .; abundance: once; CDR3nt: TGTGCCAGCAGTTTATACGGGATTGAAAAACTGTTTTTT; CDR3aa: CASSLYGIEKLFF
v_gene: TRBV12-5; j_gene: TRBJ2-7; d_gene: TRBD2; abundance: .; CDR3nt: TGTGCTAGTGGTCCGGGACTAACCTACGAGCAGTACTTC; CDR3aa: CASGPGLTYEQYF
v_gene: TRBV14; j_gene: TRBJ2-1; d_gene: .; abundance: .; CDR3nt: TGTGCCAGCAGAGGGGGTGGTAATGAGCAGTTCTTC; CDR3aa: CASRGGGNEQFF
v_gene: TRBV5-4; j_gene: TRBJ2-7; d_gene: TRBD2; abundance: .; CDR3nt: TGTGCCAGCAGCCCGGGACTAGCGGGGGGGTCCATTTCCTACGAGCAGTACTTC; CDR3aa: CASSPGLAGGSISYEQYF
v_gene: TRBV11-2; j_gene: TRBJ1-2; d_gene: .; abundance: .; CDR3nt: TGTGCCAGCAGCTGGGGCGGGGACGGCTACACCTTC; CDR3aa: CASSWGGDGYTF
v_gene: TRBV9; j_gene: TRBJ2-3; d_gene: .; abundance: once; CDR3nt: TGTGCCAGCAGCGTAGGGTCTATCGGGGGCACAGATACGCAGTATTTT; CDR3aa: CASSVGSIGGTDTQYF
v_gene: TRBV5-1; j_gene: TRBJ2-5; d_gene: TRBD2; abundance: .; CDR3nt: TGCGCCAGCAGCCCCTCGGGTAGCGGGGGCCAACTAAGGTGGACCCAGTACTTC; CDR3aa: CASSPSGSGGQLRWTQYF
v_gene: TRBV5-8; j_gene: TRBJ1-1; d_gene: TRBD1; abundance: once; CDR3nt: TGTGCCAGCAGCAACGACAGGGGAACTGAAGCTTTCTTT; CDR3aa: CASSNDRGTEAFF
v_gene: TRBV2; j_gene: TRBJ1-1; d_gene: TRBD1; abundance: .; CDR3nt: TGTGCCAGCAGTGGACCGGGACAGAAAGCTTTCTTT; CDR3aa: CASSGPGQKAFF
v_gene: TRBV28; j_gene: TRBJ1-3; d_gene: TRBD1; abundance: .; CDR3nt: TGTGCCAGCAGTTCTCCGGGGACAGGGGCGGACACCATATATTTT; CDR3aa: CASSSPGTGADTIYF
v_gene: TRBV19; j_gene: TRBJ1-5; d_gene: .; abundance: .; CDR3nt: TGTGCCAGTAGTGTGTTGGGGGGGAATCAGCCCCAGCATTTT; CDR3aa: CASSVLGGNQPQHF
v_gene: TRBV7-9; j_gene: TRBJ2-4; d_gene: TRBD1; abundance: .; CDR3nt: TGTGCCAGCAGCTTAAGACGGACAGGCAGAGACATTCAGTACTTC; CDR3aa: CASSLRRTGRDIQYF
v_gene: TRBV28; j_gene: TRBJ1-1; d_gene: .; abundance: .; CDR3nt: TGTGCCAGCAGTCCGGACAGTAAAGCTTTCTTT; CDR3aa: CASSPDSKAFF
v_gene: TRBV5-1; j_gene: TRBJ1-1; d_gene: .; abundance: .; CDR3nt: TGCGCCAGCAGACCGAGTGAGAACACTGAAGCTTTCTTT; CDR3aa: CASRPSENTEAFF
v_gene: TRBV30; j_gene: TRBJ1-6; d_gene: TRBD1; abundance: .; CDR3nt: TGTGCCTGGAGTCCCTCGACCGGGACAGCCTATAATTCACCCCTCCACTTT; CDR3aa: CAWSPSTGTAYNSPLHF
v_gene: TRBV6-5; j_gene: TRBJ1-2; d_gene: TRBD1; abundance: .; CDR3nt: TGTGCCAGCAGTCTAAACAGGGGGTTCAACTATGGCTACACCTTC; CDR3aa: CASSLNRGFNYGYTF
v_gene: TRBV28; j_gene: TRBJ2-7; d_gene: TRBD2; abundance: .; CDR3nt: TGTGCCAGCAGACCCCCCGGGAGGACATCGAAGAAGGACGAGCAGTACTTC; CDR3aa: CASRPPGRTSKKDEQYF
v_gene: TRBV6-5; j_gene: TRBJ1-5; d_gene: TRBD1; abundance: .; CDR3nt: TGTGCCAGCAGGAAACAGGGGGCATATCAGCCCCAGCATTTT; CDR3aa: CASRKQGAYQPQHF
v_gene: TRBV19; j_gene: TRBJ2-7; d_gene: TRBD2; abundance: .; CDR3nt: TGTGCCAGTAGTTCTACGAGCGGGAGTCCACGAGCGGTCCCCTACGAGCAGTACTTC; CDR3aa: CASSSTSGSPRAVPYEQYF
v_gene: TRBV7-3; j_gene: TRBJ2-7; d_gene: .; abundance: .; CDR3nt: TGTGCCAGCAGCCCCCCCCCGGGGAACGAGCAGTACTTC; CDR3aa: CASSPPPGNEQYF
v_gene: TRBV5-1; j_gene: TRBJ1-1; d_gene: TRBD1; abundance: .; CDR3nt: TGCGCCAGCAGCGGCGACAGGGTGGCCACTGAAGCTTTCTTT; CDR3aa: CASSGDRVATEAFF
v_gene: TRBV7-9; j_gene: TRBJ1-2; d_gene: TRBD1; abundance: .; CDR3nt: TGTGCCAGCAGCCCAGGACAGGGGGCTAACTATGGCTACACCTTC; CDR3aa: CASSPGQGANYGYTF
v_gene: TRBV3-1/TRBV3-2; j_gene: TRBJ2-1; d_gene: .; abundance: once; CDR3nt: TGTGCCAGCAGCCCCCGAGGCAGGGAACAGTTCTTC; CDR3aa: CASSPRGREQFF
v_gene: TRBV19; j_gene: TRBJ1-5; d_gene: TRBD1; abundance: .; CDR3nt: TGTGCCAGTCGACGCGGACAGGGTCGCAATCAGCCCCAGCATTTT; CDR3aa: CASRRGQGRNQPQHF
v_gene: TRBV7-6; j_gene: TRBJ1-3; d_gene: .; abundance: .; CDR3nt: TGTGCCAGCAGCAAAGAAAGTCTGGGCAACGTGGCTGGAAACACCATATATTTT; CDR3aa: CASSKESLGNVAGNTIYF
v_gene: TRBV11-2; j_gene: TRBJ2-5; d_gene: .; abundance: .; CDR3nt: TGTGCCAGCAGCTTAGCGTTCCAAGAGACCCAGTACTTC; CDR3aa: CASSLAFQETQYF
v_gene: TRBV30; j_gene: TRBJ1-6; d_gene: .; abundance: .; CDR3nt: TGTGCCGGGAGGGGCGAGTATAATTCACCCCTCCACTTT; CDR3aa: CAGRGEYNSPLHF
v_gene: TRBV19; j_gene: TRBJ1-1; d_gene: TRBD1; abundance: .; CDR3nt: TGTGCCAGTAGTATGGGACAGGGAGGTATGGGGGCTTTCTTT; CDR3aa: CASSMGQGGMGAFF
v_gene: TRBV7-3; j_gene: TRBJ1-1; d_gene: .; abundance: .; CDR3nt: TGTGCCAGCAGCTTGGACAGTGGCACTGAAGCTTTCTTT; CDR3aa: CASSLDSGTEAFF
v_gene: TRBV13; j_gene: TRBJ1-5; d_gene: .; abundance: .; CDR3nt: TGTGCCAGCAGCTTAGGAGGGGGTGGTCAGCCCCAGCATTTT; CDR3aa: CASSLGGGGQPQHF
v_gene: TRBV30; j_gene: TRBJ2-7; d_gene: TRBD2; abundance: .; CDR3nt: TGTGCCGGGGGGGACTACGAGCAGTACTTC; CDR3aa: CAGGDYEQYF
v_gene: TRBV20-1; j_gene: TRBJ2-7; d_gene: .; abundance: .; CDR3nt: TGCAGTGCTAGTCGTAGCGGCCCATCGGGCGAGCAGTACTTC; CDR3aa: CSASRSGPSGEQYF
v_gene: TRBV5-8; j_gene: TRBJ2-5; d_gene: TRBD1; abundance: .; CDR3nt: TGTGCCAGCAGCGGGACAGCCCAAGAGACCCAGTACTTC; CDR3aa: CASSGTAQETQYF
v_gene: TRBV19; j_gene: TRBJ1-5; d_gene: .; abundance: once; CDR3nt: TGTGCCAGTAGTAATTGGCAGGGAAGCAATCAGCCCCAGCATTTT; CDR3aa: CASSNWQGSNQPQHF
v_gene: TRBV12-3/TRBV12-4; j_gene: TRBJ2-7; d_gene: .; abundance: .; CDR3nt: TGTGCCAGCAGTCCCCGGACACGATACGAGCAGTACTTC; CDR3aa: CASSPRTRYEQYF
v_gene: TRBV11-2; j_gene: TRBJ2-1; d_gene: TRBD1; abundance: .; CDR3nt: TGTGCCAGCAGCACCCGGGACAGATTCTACAATGAGCAGTTCTTC; CDR3aa: CASSTRDRFYNEQFF
v_gene: TRBV29-1; j_gene: TRBJ2-3; d_gene: .; abundance: .; CDR3nt: TGCAGCGTTGCTGCCTCGACTTCGAGCACAGATACGCAGTATTTT; CDR3aa: CSVAASTSSTDTQYF
v_gene: TRBV6-5; j_gene: TRBJ1-6; d_gene: .; abundance: .; CDR3nt: TGTGCCAGCAGTTCCCCACAGTTCTATAATTCACCCCTCCACTTT; CDR3aa: CASSSPQFYNSPLHF
v_gene: TRBV5-5; j_gene: TRBJ2-1; d_gene: TRBD1; abundance: .; CDR3nt: TGTGCCAGCAGGGGGACAGGGGACCCCAAGCAGTTCTTC; CDR3aa: CASRGTGDPKQFF
v_gene: TRBV18; j_gene: TRBJ2-3; d_gene: TRBD2; abundance: .; CDR3nt: TGTGCCAGCTCACCTGTTACTAGCGGGAATCCCGATACGCAGTATTTT; CDR3aa: CASSPVTSGNPDTQYF